The 25 T cell receptor beta chains below were found in one sample sequenced in a study of T cell repertoires in cytomegalovirus infection. TCRdb independently ran MiXCR on the reads; one entry per CDR3 protein. Seen here are about 230,000 distinct CDR3 sequences, approximately 7% observed once, and the top ten hold 6.5%. Sequenced: PBMCs. These receptor sequences come from a human donor in good health (CMV status not recorded). Some clones in this sample may be carry-over from other donors' samples.

Ten or more counts support this clonotype. The chain employs TRBV7-2 and TRBJ2-7; possible D gene TRBD2, 5 bases. V was trimmed by 4 bases and J by 0 bases, leaving 13 bases between them. The CDR3 loop spans 15 amino acids. Germline V gene lookup returns CDR1 SGHTA and CDR2 FQGNSA. CDR3 sequence (DNA): TGTGCCAGCAGCTCTCGGGGATCTAGCTCCTACGAGCAGTACTTC. Its translation is CASSSRGSSSYEQYF.

This clonotype was detected ten times or more. The chain has TRBV7-2 and TRBJ1-1, with a tentative D call TRBD1 (5 bases). CDR1 and CDR2 (germline): SGHTA, FQGNSA. Deletions cut 5 bases from V and 3 bases from J, with 13 bases between. There are 14 residues in the CDR3. CDR3 in amino acids: CASSPGTGHTEAFF. The CDR3 bases are TGTGCCAGCAGCCCCGGGACGGGACACACTGAAGCTTTCTTT.

This clonotype occurred many times. This sequence joins TRBV7-2 and TRBJ1-5; TRBD1 aligns across 7 bases. The CDR3 runs to 15 residues. Germline V gene data show CDR1 as SGHTA and CDR2 as FQGNSA. V was pared by 2 bases and J by 7 bases, with 8 bases of the junction left unmatched. CDR3 nucleotide sequence: TGTGCCAGCAGCTTAAGACAGGGTGAAAGGCAGCCCCAGCATTTT. Residues: CASSLRQGERQPQHF.

In its sample, this clonotype was seen many times. This rearrangement joins TRBV7-6 to TRBJ2-1, with D unresolved. This CDR3 contains 13 residues. The germline gives CDR1 SGHVS, CDR2 FNYEAQ. The V and J ends lost 4 bases and 6 bases respectively, with 10 bases between them. The CDR3 spells CASSSSWGNEQFF. The DNA of the CDR3 is TGTGCCAGCAGCTCATCATGGGGCAATGAGCAGTTCTTC.

This clonotype was seen ten or more times. The chain couples TRBV13 to TRBJ1-6; D not certain. V gave up 3 bases and J gave up 7 bases, with 10 bases separating them. The CDR3 contains 14 residues. Germline-derived CDR1 and CDR2 are PRHDT and FYEKMQ (reference sequence). The CDR3 sequence: CASSFSGENSPLHF. The CDR3, as DNA: TGTGCCAGCAGCTTCTCAGGAGAGAATTCACCCCTCCACTTT.

This chain links TRBV27 with TRBJ2-1, with TRBD1 matching 7 bases. This CDR3 is built from 15 residues. In germline, CDR1 is MNHEY, CDR2 SMNVEV (reference sequence). J was trimmed by 0 bases and V by 6 bases; bases with no gene match: 5. This CDR3 reads CASRLQGPSYNEQFF. CDR3 in DNA: TGTGCCAGCAGACTACAGGGGCCCTCCTACAATGAGCAGTTCTTC.

This clonotype was seen only a few times. The chain has TRBV2 and TRBJ2-7; D remains unclear. This CDR3 region has 12 residues. The germline V gene encodes CDR1 SNHLY and CDR2 FYNNEI. Trimming pared 7 bases from V and 3 bases from J, leaving 10 bases between. CDR3 in amino acids: CASILGNYEQYF. CDR3 sequence (DNA): TGTGCCAGCATCCTGGGCAACTACGAGCAGTACTTC.

This clonotype has ten or more counts. This rearrangement joins TRBV11-3 to TRBJ2-2, with 9 positions matching TRBD2. Germline V gene sequence: CDR1 SGHNT, CDR2 YENEEA. V gave up 5 bases and J gave up 3 bases; unmatched junction bases: 4. The CDR3 loop spans 15 amino acids. The CDR3 spells CASSRRGGDTGELFF. The CDR3 coding sequence is TGTGCCAGCAGCAGGCGGGGGGGCGACACCGGGGAGCTGTTTTTT.

Ten or more counts support this clonotype. This chain links TRBV7-6 with TRBJ2-7, with D perhaps matching TRBD1 or TRBD2 (5 bases each). The V end was cut by 1 base, the J end by 5 bases, with 12 bases between. Per germline, CDR1 SGHVS and CDR2 FNYEAQ. This CDR3 is built from 14 residues. The CDR3 coding sequence is TGTGCCAGCAGCTTAGGTCCAGGGAGCAACGAGCAGTACTTC. Translating gives CASSLGPGSNEQYF. The variable domain in full, with the rest retrieved from reference TRBV7-6 and TRBJ2-7, is GAGVSQSPRYKVTKRGQDVALRCDPISGHVSLYWYRQALGQGPEFLTYFNYEAQQDKSGLPNDRFSAERPEGSISTLTIQRTEQRDSAMYRCASSLGPGSNEQYFGPGTRLTVT.

This clonotype was counted at least ten times. The rearrangement uses TRBV7-9 and TRBJ2-1; 7 nucleotides match TRBD1. V was clipped by 6 bases and J by 2 bases; unmatched bases: 16. Germline assignment: CDR1 SEHNR and CDR2 FQNEAQ (reference sequence). There are 18 residues in the CDR3. This CDR3 reads CASSFLRGQIRPYNEQFF. The CDR3 DNA reads as TGTGCCAGCAGTTTCCTAAGGGGACAGATAAGACCCTACAATGAGCAGTTCTTC.

This chain connects TRBV29-1 to TRBJ1-1; TRBD1 matches 7 bases. V shed 5 bases, J shed 3 bases, and the junction held 6 bases outside the gene matches. The CDR3 is made up of 13 amino acids. The germline V gene has CDR1 SQVTM and CDR2 ANQGSEA. CDR3 DNA sequence: TGCAGCGTTCGCAGGGGGATGGACACTGAAGCTTTCTTT. It encodes CSVRRGMDTEAFF.

There are a few counts of this clonotype. V gene TRBV7-9 combines with J gene TRBJ1-2; no clear D gene. The V end lost 1 base, the J end lost 3 bases, and 9 bases lay between the germline ends. Germline V gives CDR1 SEHNR, CDR2 FQNEAQ (reference sequence). The CDR3 covers 14 residues. The CDR3 is CASSLVAADYGYTF. The CDR3 DNA follows: TGTGCCAGCAGCTTAGTGGCGGCAGACTATGGCTACACCTTC.

This clonotype was counted between two and nine times. CDR3 in amino acids: CSAPRDRDYGYTF. The CDR3 DNA is TGCAGTGCTCCGCGCGACAGGGACTATGGCTACACCTTC. This chain joins TRBV20-1 and TRBJ1-2, with 7 nucleotides matching TRBD1. CDR1 is DFQATT and CDR2 is SNEGSKA in the germline V gene (reference sequence). V was pared by 5 bases and J by 3 bases, with 6 bases of the junction left unmatched. This CDR3 contains 13 residues.

At least ten counts were recorded for this clonotype. The chain links TRBV28 to TRBJ1-5; D is uncertain. Trimming removed 3 bases from V and 0 bases from J, with 9 bases in between. This CDR3 spans 15 amino acids. Germline loops: CDR1 MDHEN, CDR2 SYDVKM. As DNA, the CDR3 is TGTGCCAGCAGTTTCGCCCCTTATAGCAATCAGCCCCAGCATTTT. Protein: CASSFAPYSNQPQHF. The full variable domain, with the rest looked up from reference TRBV28 and TRBJ1-5, is DVKVTQSSRYLVKRTGEKVFLECVQDMDHENMFWYRQDPGLGLRLIYFSYDVKMKEKGDIPEGYSVSREKKERFSLILESASTNQTSMYLCASSFAPYSNQPQHFGDGTRLSIL.

This clonotype was seen at least ten times. The chain carries TRBV20-1 and TRBJ2-7; TRBD1 is a possible D gene (5 bases). This CDR3 region has 16 residues. With 3 bases removed from V and 2 bases from J, the gap between germline ends came to 20 bases. CDR1 is DFQATT and CDR2 is SNEGSKA in the germline V gene (reference sequence). The CDR3, as DNA: TGCAGTGCTAGCGCCCTAAGACAGAGTGATCCCTACGAGCAGTACTTC. It is translated as CSASALRQSDPYEQYF.

The sample holds many counts of this clonotype. This sequence joins TRBV6-1 and TRBJ2-6, with TRBD2 matching 10 bases. This CDR3 spans 17 amino acids. Germline V lookup: CDR1 MNHNS, CDR2 SASEGT. Unmatched junction bases numbered 4, after V lost 5 bases and J lost 0 bases. DNA of the CDR3: TGTGCCAGCAGTCCAGAGCGGGGGGGCTCTGGGGCCAACGTCCTGACTTTC. Translation gives CASSPERGGSGANVLTF.

Many counts were recorded for this clonotype. The chain couples TRBV6-2 or TRBV6-3 to TRBJ1-1, with 8 bases identical to TRBD1. The V segment lost 7 bases and the J segment 1 base; nucleotides outside the gene matches: 8. Germline V CDR1 and CDR2: MNHEY, SVGEGT. CDR3 length equals 15 residues. The CDR3 is CASMAPGTGNTEAFF. Here the CDR3 DNA reads TGTGCCAGCATGGCCCCCGGGACAGGGAACACTGAAGCTTTCTTT.

Remarks on this clonotype: A much larger clonotype is one base distant, so this may be a read error. V gene TRBV3-1 combines with J gene TRBJ1-2, with TRBD1 identical over 10 bases. This CDR3 has 15 residues. Germline CDR1 is LGHDT and CDR2 is YNNKEL (reference sequence). The V segment lost 4 bases and the J segment 4 bases; nucleotides outside the gene matches: 6. The CDR3 loop reads CASSLEGQGIYGYTF. The CDR3 coding sequence is TGTGCCAGCAGCCTAGAGGGACAGGGGATCTATGGCTACACCTTC.

In its sample, this clonotype was seen many times. A read error may account for a junction end that differs from germline. The chain combines TRBV11-3 with TRBJ1-1; no clear D. Germline V CDR1 and CDR2: SGHNT, YENEEA. This CDR3 has 13 residues. This CDR3 is CASSVDGNTEAFF. The CDR3 DNA reads TGTGCCAGCAGCGTAGACGGGAACACTGAAGCTTTCTTT.

The V gene is TRBV7-9, the J gene TRBJ1-4, with D possibly being TRBD1 (5 bases). The germline gives CDR1 SEHNR, CDR2 FQNEAQ (reference sequence). Trimming removed 0 bases from V and 0 bases from J, with 8 bases in between. The CDR3 spans 16 residues. As DNA, the CDR3 is TGTGCCAGCAGCTTAGCAACAGGAACAACTAATGAAAAACTGTTTTTT. Translated: CASSLATGTTNEKLFF. Full variable domain (missing parts from reference TRBV7-9 and TRBJ1-4): DTGVSQNPRHKITKRGQNVTFRCDPISEHNRLYWYRQTLGQGPEFLTYFQNEAQLEKSRLLSDRFSAERPKGSFSTLEIQRTEQGDSAMYLCASSLATGTTNEKLFFGSGTQLSVL.

Many counts were recorded for this clonotype. The chain is built from TRBV7-3 and TRBJ1-2; 9 bases are shared with TRBD1. The V and J ends lost 5 bases and 6 bases, in that order; junction bases with no gene match: 4. CDR1 SGHTA and CDR2 FQGTGA come from the germline V gene. The CDR3 loop spans 13 amino acids. The CDR3 region is CASSEGQGNGYTF. CDR3 nucleotide sequence: TGTGCCAGCAGCGAGGGACAGGGCAATGGCTACACCTTC.

This clonotype appeared many times. V usage is TRBV20-1 and J usage is TRBJ2-1; D uncertain. The CDR3 totals 11 residues. V dropped 0 bases and J dropped 11 bases, with 8 bases sitting between them. Germline CDR1 DFQATT, CDR2 SNEGSKA (reference sequence). The CDR3 reads CSAREGGKQFF. CDR3 DNA: TGCAGTGCTAGAGAAGGCGGAAAGCAGTTCTTC.

This clonotype was picked up many times. The rearrangement joins TRBV2 to TRBJ2-1; the match to TRBD1 covers 8 bases. Germline trimming cut 6 bases from V and 0 bases from J; bases unmatched to any gene: 4. The CDR3 length is 15 residues. The germline gives CDR1 SNHLY, CDR2 FYNNEI. DNA for the CDR3: TGTGCCAGCAGGATGGACAGGGTCTCCTACAATGAGCAGTTCTTC. It codes for CASRMDRVSYNEQFF.

This sequence joins TRBV4-2 and TRBJ1-4, with 10 bases that match TRBD1. J lost 4 bases, V lost 6 bases, and 5 bases had no gene match. Germline assignment: CDR1 LGHNA and CDR2 YNFKEQ. The CDR3 spans 15 residues. CDR3 DNA: TGTGCCAGCAGGGTTGGACAGGGGGTTAATGAAAAACTGTTTTTT. The encoded protein is CASRVGQGVNEKLFF.

In its sample, this clonotype was seen many times. V and J are TRBV6-2 or TRBV6-3 and TRBJ2-1, with TRBD2 as a possible D gene (6 bases). The germline V and J ends were trimmed by 0 bases and 2 bases, with 8 bases remaining between them. The CDR3 length is 15 residues. CDR1 and CDR2 (germline): MNHEY, SVGEGT. The CDR3 nucleotides read TGTGCCAGCAGTTACTCCGCGGGGACCTACAATGAGCAGTTCTTC. The encoded protein is CASSYSAGTYNEQFF.